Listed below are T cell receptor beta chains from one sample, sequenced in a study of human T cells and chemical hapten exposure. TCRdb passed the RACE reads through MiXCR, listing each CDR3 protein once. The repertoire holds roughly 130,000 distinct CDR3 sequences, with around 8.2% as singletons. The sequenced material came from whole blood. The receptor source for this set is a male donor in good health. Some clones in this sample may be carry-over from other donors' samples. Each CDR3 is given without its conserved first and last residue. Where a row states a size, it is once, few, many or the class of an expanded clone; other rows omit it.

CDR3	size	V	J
ASGVVPNIQY	few	TRBV13	TRBJ2-4
ASSLSGAVEAF	few	TRBV27	TRBJ1-1
AWSVGVSGANVLT	many	TRBV30	TRBJ2-6
SSSAFVRGNQPQH	once	TRBV27	TRBJ1-5
ASSQDVQGQGDNEQF	.	TRBV3-1	TRBJ2-1
ASSLFGETEAF	many	TRBV27	TRBJ1-1
ASSLRLAGDPTDTQY	few	TRBV27	TRBJ2-3
SAGGGTGAYEQY	few	TRBV20-1	TRBJ2-7
SARAAGVAYT	.	TRBV20-1	TRBJ1-2
ASRDTPATNEKLF	.	TRBV5-1	TRBJ1-4